This T cell receptor beta chain was recovered during a study of OX40 agonist ivuxolimab in advanced cancers. V lost 7 bases, J lost 0 bases, and 13 bases lay in between. The CDR3 runs to 15 residues. CDR1 GTSNPN and CDR2 SVGIG come from the germline V gene (reference sequence). The table came from immunoSEQ multiplex PCR; TCRdb's copy has only in-frame clones and leaves some out. The sample lists around 50,000 clones, 70% to 90% seen once, with approximately 0.69% in the top ten. The material sequenced was CD4+ or CD8+ T cells sorted from blood, taken in a trial of the OX40 agonist ivuxolimab. This TCR was sampled from an adult with an advanced solid tumor such as melanoma, head and neck, liver or kidney cancer. The genes are TRBV30 and TRBJ2-6; possibly TRBD2 for D (6 bases). This CDR3 reads CAFRTGVSGANVLTF. The CDR3 bases are TGTGCCTTCCGGACGGGGGTCTCTGGGGCCAACGTCCTGACTTTC.